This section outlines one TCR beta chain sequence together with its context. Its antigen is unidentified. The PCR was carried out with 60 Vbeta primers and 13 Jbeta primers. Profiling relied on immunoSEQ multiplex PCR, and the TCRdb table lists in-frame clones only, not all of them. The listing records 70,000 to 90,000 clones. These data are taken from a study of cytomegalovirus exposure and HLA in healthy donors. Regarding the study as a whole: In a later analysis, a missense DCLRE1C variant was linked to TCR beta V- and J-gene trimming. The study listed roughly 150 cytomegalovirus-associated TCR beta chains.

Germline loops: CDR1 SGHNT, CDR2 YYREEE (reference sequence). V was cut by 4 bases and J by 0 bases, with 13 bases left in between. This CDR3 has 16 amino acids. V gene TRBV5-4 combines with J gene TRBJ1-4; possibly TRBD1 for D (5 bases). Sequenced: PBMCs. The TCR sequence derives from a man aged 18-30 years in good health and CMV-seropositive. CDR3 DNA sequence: TGTGCCAGCAGCCAGGCCCAGGGTGCAACTAATGAAAAACTGTTTTTT. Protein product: CASSQAQGATNEKLFF.